Listed here are 13 T cell receptor beta chains from one sample, sequenced in a study of cytomegalovirus exposure and HLA in healthy donors. Amplification used 60 Vbeta primers and 13 Jbeta primers. TCRdb keeps only in-frame clones here, not all; method: immunoSEQ multiplex PCR. The repertoire holds 110,000 to 150,000 clones, with around 84% as singletons. Sequenced: PBMCs. These receptors all stem from a boy aged 2 to 10 in good health and CMV-seronegative.

This chain links TRBV18 with TRBJ2-4, with D possibly TRBD2 on 6 matching bases. Trimming took off 3 bases at V and 3 bases at J, with 15 bases between the two ends. Germline V gene lookup returns CDR1 KGHSH and CDR2 LQKENI. The CDR3 covers 16 residues. CDR3 sequence: CASSPRLELSKNIQYF. CDR3 DNA: TGTGCCAGCTCACCCCGACTAGAGTTAAGCAAAAACATTCAGTACTTC.

As DNA, the CDR3 is TGTGCCAGCAGCGTCTCCATACCGGGGGGCGAGCAGTACTTC. This translates into CASSVSIPGGEQYF. V usage is TRBV9 and J usage is TRBJ2-7, with TRBD2 matching 7 bases. The germline gives CDR1 SGDLS, CDR2 YYNGEE. The CDR3 contains 14 residues. V dropped 2 bases and J dropped 6; count of bases not matched to a gene: 8.

The chain employs TRBV7-6 and TRBJ2-2; TRBD2 aligns across 7 bases. V dropped 2 bases and J dropped 4; count of bases not matched to a gene: 4. The CDR3 extends over 15 amino acids. Germline-derived CDR1 and CDR2 are SGHVS and FNYEAQ. The CDR3 protein is CASSLRGRGTGELFF. CDR3 in DNA: TGTGCCAGCAGCTTAAGAGGGAGGGGCACCGGGGAGCTGTTTTTT.

This clone was counted only a few times. The V call is TRBV19, the J call TRBJ2-3; weak D call: TRBD2 (7 bases). The CDR3 covers 16 residues. Germline assignment: CDR1 LNHDA and CDR2 SQIVND (reference sequence). Trimming stripped 4 bases from V and 4 bases from J, with 18 bases between. The CDR3 region is CASSRSSGGASDTQYF. DNA for the CDR3: TGTGCCAGTAGTAGGTCAAGTGGGGGGGCCTCAGATACGCAGTATTTT.

Details on this clone: This specimen includes other DNA sequences encoding the same CDR3. The chain joins TRBV9 to TRBJ1-2, with 9 bases lining up with TRBD1. V trimming: 4 bases; J trimming: 2 bases; junction bases outside the gene matches: 3. The CDR3 covers 14 residues. Germline lookup yields CDR1 SGDLS and CDR2 YYNGEE. The CDR3 region is CASSPGTGNYGYTF. The CDR3 DNA reads as TGTGCCAGCAGCCCGGGGACAGGGAACTATGGCTACACCTTC.

This clone has a handful of counts. V usage is TRBV19 and J usage is TRBJ1-1; D might be TRBD1 (6 bases). This CDR3 is 14 amino acids long. CDR1 is LNHDA, CDR2 SQIVND, per germline (reference sequence). The V gene lost 1 base and the J gene lost 1 base, with 7 bases spanning the gap. CDR3 in DNA: TGTGCCAGTAGTATAGGCAGGGGGAACACTGAAGCTTTCTTT. Its translation is CASSIGRGNTEAFF. Supplemented by reference TRBV19 and TRBJ1-1, the full variable domain reads DGGITQSPKYLFRKEGQNVTLSCEQNLNHDAMYWYRQDPGQGLRLIYYSQIVNDFQKGDIAEGYSVSREKKESFPLTVTSAQKNPTAFYLCASSIGRGNTEAFFGQGTRLTVV.

The CDR3 DNA follows: TGTGCCAGCAGTCCACCCCCCGGGGGGACTGAAGCTTTCTTT. Its translation is CASSPPPGGTEAFF. V usage is TRBV11-2 and J usage is TRBJ1-1, with TRBD1 as a possible D gene (5 bases). The ends were cut back, 6 bases at V and 5 bases at J, with 16 bases in the middle. The CDR3 is made up of 14 amino acids. CDR1 and CDR2 (germline): SGHAT, FQNNGV.

V gene TRBV7-2 combines with J gene TRBJ2-3; a weak D match, TRBD1 (6 bases). Germline values: CDR1 SGHTA, CDR2 FQGNSA. The CDR3 loop spans 17 amino acids. With 4 bases removed from V and 1 base from J, the gap between germline ends came to 18 bases. In DNA form, the CDR3 reads TGTGCCAGCAGCTCCCCCCTTGACAGGAGACGCACAGATACGCAGTATTTT. Its protein is CASSSPLDRRRTDTQYF.

J is TRBJ1-1 and V is TRBV2, with D perhaps matching TRBD1 (5 bases). The length of the CDR3 is 13 residues. V lost 6 bases and J lost 5, with 13 bases in between. Germline V lookup: CDR1 SNHLY, CDR2 FYNNEI. This chain's CDR3 is CASRGVRGTEAFF. The DNA of the CDR3 is TGTGCCAGCAGGGGCGTCCGGGGGACTGAAGCTTTCTTT. The complete variable domain, with remaining parts taken from reference TRBV2 and TRBJ1-1, reads EPEVTQTPSHQVTQMGQEVILRCVPISNHLYFYWYRQILGQKVEFLVSFYNNEISEKSEIFDDQFSVERPDGSNFTLKIRSTKLEDSAMYFCASRGVRGTEAFFGQGTRLTVV.

The rearrangement uses TRBV11-2 and TRBJ2-7, with D possibly TRBD2 on 6 matching bases. The CDR3 is made up of 13 amino acids. The germline V gene encodes CDR1 SGHAT and CDR2 FQNNGV. The V gene lost 4 bases and the J gene lost 2 bases, with 9 bases spanning the gap. The CDR3 spells CASSSGVTYEQYF. DNA for the CDR3: TGTGCCAGCAGCTCGGGGGTTACCTACGAGCAGTACTTC.

The rearrangement links TRBV19 to TRBJ2-7, with 8 bases matching TRBD2. The germline V gene encodes CDR1 LNHDA and CDR2 SQIVND (reference sequence). The ends lost 6 bases at V and 4 bases at J; junction bases unmatched: 14. This CDR3 is built from 16 residues. The CDR3, as DNA: TGTGCCAGTAGGGCAGCCGGGACTAGAGGCTTGTACGAGCAGTACTTC. As protein: CASRAAGTRGLYEQYF. The full variable domain, rest sourced from reference TRBV19 and TRBJ2-7, is DGGITQSPKYLFRKEGQNVTLSCEQNLNHDAMYWYRQDPGQGLRLIYYSQIVNDFQKGDIAEGYSVSREKKESFPLTVTSAQKNPTAFYLCASRAAGTRGLYEQYFGPGTRLTVT.

The chain links TRBV5-5 to TRBJ1-5; D unresolved. Germline loops: CDR1 SGHKS, CDR2 YYEKEE (reference sequence). Trimming removed 1 base at V and 0 bases at J, with 5 bases between. The length of the CDR3 is 14 residues. For the CDR3, the DNA is TGTGCCAGCAGCTTGATATTTAGCAATCAGCCCCAGCATTTT. Translating gives CASSLIFSNQPQHF.

CDR3 bases: TGTGCCAGCAGCAAGACAGGGATATACGAGCAGTACTTC. Translation: CASSKTGIYEQYF. The chain links TRBV7-9 to TRBJ2-7, with 7 bases matching TRBD1. Trimming cost V 5 bases and J 4 bases; bases outside gene matches: 5. Germline V lookup: CDR1 SEHNR, CDR2 FQNEAQ (reference sequence). This CDR3 is 13 amino acids long.